Reported below is one TCR beta chain. This sample was included in a study of blood T cell repertoires in COVID-19. Sequenced by immunoSEQ multiplex PCR; TCRdb stores in-frame clones only, minus some. The table has about 220,000 clones, 82% seen once. V shed 3 bases, J shed 4 bases, and the junction held 5 bases outside the gene matches. CDR1 and CDR2 from the germline V gene are KGHSH and LQKENI. This CDR3 has 15 residues. The sequencing sample was made of peripheral blood. The source of this sequence is a woman aged 80 or over with acute or convalescent COVID-19. The chain is built from TRBV18 and TRBJ2-2; 7 nucleotides align to TRBD1. The CDR3 coding sequence is TGTGCCAGCTCACCGCCAGACAGGGCCACCGGGGAGCTGTTTTTT. Translating gives CASSPPDRATGELFF.